This entry concerns a single T cell receptor beta chain. Antigen: not known. The read ends 3 residues shy of where the CDR3 ends; the end is completed using the germline J gene. Germline values: CDR1 MNHNS, CDR2 SASEGT. The CDR3 contains 19 residues. This entry comes from a study of T cells in women clearing cervical HPV infection. Sequenced by immunoSEQ multiplex PCR; TCRdb stores in-frame clones only, minus some. The listing records 10,000 to 15,000 clones. Study findings and constraints: TRBV6-7 abundance was lower in cases than controls (around 0.1% versus 0.15%).

Sequencing used blood buffy coat. This sequence originates from a woman between 18 and 69 years old with a cervical HPV16 infection that either progressed to CIN3+ or cleared (not recorded which). This sequence joins TRBV6-1 and TRBJ2-3; 9 positions agree with TRBD2. CDR3 bases read: TGTGCCAGCAGTGAAGCGCTTCTGGGGCGGGGGGGCTCCGGAGAGACG. The encoded protein is CASSEALLGRGGSGET. The whole CDR3 region reads CASSEALLGRGGSGETQYF.